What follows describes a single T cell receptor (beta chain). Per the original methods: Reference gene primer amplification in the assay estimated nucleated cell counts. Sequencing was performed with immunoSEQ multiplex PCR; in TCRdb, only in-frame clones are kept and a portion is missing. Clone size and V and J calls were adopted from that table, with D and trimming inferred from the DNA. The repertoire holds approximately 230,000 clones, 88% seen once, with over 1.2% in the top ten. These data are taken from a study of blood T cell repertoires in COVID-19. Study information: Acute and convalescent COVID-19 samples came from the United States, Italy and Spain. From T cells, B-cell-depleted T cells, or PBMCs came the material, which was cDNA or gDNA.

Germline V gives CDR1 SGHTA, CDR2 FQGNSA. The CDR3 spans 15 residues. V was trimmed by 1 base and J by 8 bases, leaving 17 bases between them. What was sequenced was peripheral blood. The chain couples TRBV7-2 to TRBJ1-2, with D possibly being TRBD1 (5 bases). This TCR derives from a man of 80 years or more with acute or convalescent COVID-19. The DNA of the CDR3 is TGTGCCAGCAGCTTAGATTTTTCAGGGAGGGGAGGCTACACCTTC. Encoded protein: CASSLDFSGRGGYTF.